This entry features one T cell receptor beta chain sequence. Uncontrolled infection, other autoimmune disease, pregnancy and lactation each barred patients from inclusion. The TCR beta CDR3 regions underwent amplification using RNA transcripts as the source. The primer set for the first-round RT-PCR of the TCR CDR3 was HTBI. MiXCR, run by TCRdb on the multiplex PCR reads, gives a single entry per CDR3 protein. In the table there are around 580,000 distinct CDR3 sequences, around 17% of which are singletons. The CDR3 runs to 15 residues. V lost 5 bases and J 5 bases, leaving 18 bases between the germline ends. Germline values: CDR1 MNHEY, CDR2 SVGEGT. The data are from a study of T cells in Graves' hyperthyroidism and ophthalmopathy.

The sample was blood. The chain combines TRBV6-2 or TRBV6-3 with TRBJ2-5, with D unresolved. The sequence derives from a woman between 18 and 29 years old with Graves' hyperthyroidism. Here the CDR3 DNA reads TGTGCCAGCAGTACCTCGTTTGTAGGTGTTGAGACCCAGTACTTC. Protein sequence: CASSTSFVGVETQYF.